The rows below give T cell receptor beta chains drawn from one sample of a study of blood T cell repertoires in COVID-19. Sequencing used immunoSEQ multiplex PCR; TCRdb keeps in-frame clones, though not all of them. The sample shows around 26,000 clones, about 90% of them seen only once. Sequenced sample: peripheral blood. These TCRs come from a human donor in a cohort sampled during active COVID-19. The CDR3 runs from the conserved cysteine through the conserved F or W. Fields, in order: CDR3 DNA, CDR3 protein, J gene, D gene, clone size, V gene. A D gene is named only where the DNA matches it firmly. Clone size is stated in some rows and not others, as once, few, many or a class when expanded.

cdr3_nt: TGTGCCATCCTGGGACAGGGGGCCGATGAGCAGTTCTTC; cdr3_aa: CAILGQGADEQFF; j_call: TRBJ2-1; d_call: TRBD1; clone_size: NA; v_call: TRBV10-3
cdr3_nt: TGTGCCAGCAGTTCGATCTTAGCGGGGAAAGAGACCCAGTACTTC; cdr3_aa: CASSSILAGKETQYF; j_call: TRBJ2-5; d_call: TRBD2; clone_size: NA; v_call: TRBV27
cdr3_nt: TGTGCCAGCACCGTCGACAGGGGAGGCAATCAGCCCCAGCATTTT; cdr3_aa: CASTVDRGGNQPQHF; j_call: TRBJ1-5; d_call: TRBD1; clone_size: once; v_call: TRBV6-5
cdr3_nt: TGTGCCAGCAGCTTAGTCGGAGGGCGGGGTCCTGAGCAGTTCTTC; cdr3_aa: CASSLVGGRGPEQFF; j_call: TRBJ2-1; d_call: NA; clone_size: few; v_call: TRBV11-2
cdr3_nt: TGTGCCAGCGTGGATCGGGGGGGGAACACTGAAGCTTTCTTT; cdr3_aa: CASVDRGGNTEAFF; j_call: TRBJ1-1; d_call: NA; clone_size: once; v_call: TRBV7-9
cdr3_nt: TGTGCCAGCAGTGCCGGGACTAGCGGTGGAAATGAGCAGTTCTTC; cdr3_aa: CASSAGTSGGNEQFF; j_call: TRBJ2-1; d_call: TRBD2; clone_size: NA; v_call: TRBV9
cdr3_nt: TGTGCCATCAGTCTGGGACAGAAGCAAGAGACCCAGTACTTC; cdr3_aa: CAISLGQKQETQYF; j_call: TRBJ2-5; d_call: TRBD1; clone_size: NA; v_call: TRBV10-3
cdr3_nt: TGTGCCAGCAGTTATTTCGGGACAGCCCTCAATGGCTACACCTTC; cdr3_aa: CASSYFGTALNGYTF; j_call: TRBJ1-2; d_call: TRBD1; clone_size: few; v_call: TRBV6-5
cdr3_nt: TGTGCCAGCAGCAGCCGAAACTACAGGGCAAACACCGGGGAGCTGTTTTTT; cdr3_aa: CASSSRNYRANTGELFF; j_call: TRBJ2-2; d_call: NA; clone_size: NA; v_call: TRBV13
cdr3_nt: TGTGCCAGCTCACCAATAGAACTGCGGAGCACAGATACGCAGTATTTT; cdr3_aa: CASSPIELRSTDTQYF; j_call: TRBJ2-3; d_call: NA; clone_size: NA; v_call: TRBV18
cdr3_nt: TGCGCCAGCAGCGTGAGCCGGGGGGGAGCAGATACGCAGTATTTT; cdr3_aa: CASSVSRGGADTQYF; j_call: TRBJ2-3; d_call: TRBD2; clone_size: once; v_call: TRBV5-1
cdr3_nt: TGTGCCATCACAGTGTGGGAGGGGCCGGGCACTGAAGCTTTCTTT; cdr3_aa: CAITVWEGPGTEAFF; j_call: TRBJ1-1; d_call: NA; clone_size: NA; v_call: TRBV6-5
cdr3_nt: TGTGCCAGCAGTTTCCCGGGTAGTTGGGAAAAACTGTTTTTT; cdr3_aa: CASSFPGSWEKLFF; j_call: TRBJ1-4; d_call: NA; clone_size: NA; v_call: TRBV28
cdr3_nt: TGTGCCGCACGGGGGGGAAGCACAGATACGCAGTATTTT; cdr3_aa: CAARGGSTDTQYF; j_call: TRBJ2-3; d_call: TRBD2; clone_size: NA; v_call: TRBV10-3
cdr3_nt: TGTGCCAGCAGCCAAGGCTGGGGACAAGGCACAGATACGCAGTATTTT; cdr3_aa: CASSQGWGQGTDTQYF; j_call: TRBJ2-3; d_call: NA; clone_size: NA; v_call: TRBV3-1/TRBV3-2
cdr3_nt: TGTGCCAGCAGCTTAGTGGTTAGCGGGGGGTACACAGATACGCAGTATTTT; cdr3_aa: CASSLVVSGGYTDTQYF; j_call: TRBJ2-3; d_call: TRBD2; clone_size: NA; v_call: TRBV7-2
cdr3_nt: TGTGCCAGCAGTTTTGTGGACAGGGTTTCGCGTGGCTACACCTTC; cdr3_aa: CASSFVDRVSRGYTF; j_call: TRBJ1-2; d_call: TRBD1; clone_size: NA; v_call: TRBV27
cdr3_nt: TGTGCCAGCAGTAAGCTACGGGGGACCACCTACGAGCAGTACTTC; cdr3_aa: CASSKLRGTTYEQYF; j_call: TRBJ2-7; d_call: NA; clone_size: NA; v_call: TRBV6-5
cdr3_nt: TGTGCCAGCGGACGCCCGGGACAGGGGGCGCTTGGCTACACCTTC; cdr3_aa: CASGRPGQGALGYTF; j_call: TRBJ1-2; d_call: TRBD1; clone_size: NA; v_call: TRBV27
cdr3_nt: TGTGCCAGCAGCTTGGAGAGGCGGGGGCCCGTACTCTTC; cdr3_aa: CASSLERRGPVLF; j_call: TRBJ2-4; d_call: NA; clone_size: NA; v_call: TRBV3-1/TRBV3-2
cdr3_nt: TGTGCCAGCAGTGCGCAGGGCTGGGGCAATCAGCCCCAGCATTTT; cdr3_aa: CASSAQGWGNQPQHF; j_call: TRBJ1-5; d_call: NA; clone_size: medium-sized; v_call: TRBV2
cdr3_nt: TGTGCCAGTACCGCGGGATCTGGAAACACCATATATTTT; cdr3_aa: CASTAGSGNTIYF; j_call: TRBJ1-3; d_call: NA; clone_size: NA; v_call: TRBV19
cdr3_nt: TGCGCCAGCAGCGCCGGACTAGCGGGGGGCTTAACAGATACGCAGTATTTT; cdr3_aa: CASSAGLAGGLTDTQYF; j_call: TRBJ2-3; d_call: TRBD2; clone_size: NA; v_call: TRBV5-1
cdr3_nt: TGTGCCAGTAGTATCCGGACTAGCGGGGGGTACTCCTACAATGAGCAGTTCTTC; cdr3_aa: CASSIRTSGGYSYNEQFF; j_call: TRBJ2-1; d_call: TRBD2; clone_size: NA; v_call: TRBV19
cdr3_nt: TGTGCCAGCAGCCCTACCGGGACTAGCGTTTCCGGGGAGCTGTTTTTT; cdr3_aa: CASSPTGTSVSGELFF; j_call: TRBJ2-2; d_call: TRBD2; clone_size: NA; v_call: TRBV3-1/TRBV3-2
cdr3_nt: TGTGCCAGCAGTCCCCAGGGTGGGGCCACCGGGGAGCTGTTTTTT; cdr3_aa: CASSPQGGATGELFF; j_call: TRBJ2-2; d_call: NA; clone_size: NA; v_call: TRBV27
cdr3_nt: TGTGCCAGCAGCCAAGATTGGGGAGGAAATTCACCCCTCCACTTT; cdr3_aa: CASSQDWGGNSPLHF; j_call: TRBJ1-6; d_call: NA; clone_size: once; v_call: TRBV3-1/TRBV3-2
cdr3_nt: TGTGCCAGCAGTGAAGTGTTTTCACCCAGGCCCCTCGAGCAGTACTTC; cdr3_aa: CASSEVFSPRPLEQYF; j_call: TRBJ2-7; d_call: NA; clone_size: NA; v_call: TRBV2
cdr3_nt: TGTGCCAGCAGTCCGATAGCGGGGTCCTACGAGCAGTACTTC; cdr3_aa: CASSPIAGSYEQYF; j_call: TRBJ2-7; d_call: TRBD2; clone_size: NA; v_call: TRBV3-1/TRBV3-2
cdr3_nt: TGTGCCACCTTCGATCAGATGAACACTGAAGCTTTCTTT; cdr3_aa: CATFDQMNTEAFF; j_call: TRBJ1-1; d_call: NA; clone_size: NA; v_call: TRBV10-3
cdr3_nt: TGCAGTGCTAGTTCCGGGACTGACTATGGCTACACCTTC; cdr3_aa: CSASSGTDYGYTF; j_call: TRBJ1-2; d_call: NA; clone_size: NA; v_call: TRBV20-1
cdr3_nt: TGTGCCAGCAGCTTAATGGCTAGCGGATACAATGAGCAGTTCTTC; cdr3_aa: CASSLMASGYNEQFF; j_call: TRBJ2-1; d_call: TRBD2; clone_size: NA; v_call: TRBV7-9
cdr3_nt: TGTGCCGGCCGACAGGGGAACACCGGGGAGCTGTTTTTT; cdr3_aa: CAGRQGNTGELFF; j_call: TRBJ2-2; d_call: TRBD1; clone_size: NA; v_call: TRBV6-5
cdr3_nt: TGTGCCAGCAGCCAAGCCCAGACAGGGGTGAATGAGCAGTTCTTC; cdr3_aa: CASSQAQTGVNEQFF; j_call: TRBJ2-1; d_call: TRBD1; clone_size: NA; v_call: TRBV3-1/TRBV3-2
cdr3_nt: TGTGCCAGTAGTATAGCTTGGGTTGAGGGATCGAAGAACACTGAAGCTTTCTTT; cdr3_aa: CASSIAWVEGSKNTEAFF; j_call: TRBJ1-1; d_call: NA; clone_size: once; v_call: TRBV19
cdr3_nt: TGCGCCAGCAAGTTACAGGGGCAAGATACGCAGTATTTT; cdr3_aa: CASKLQGQDTQYF; j_call: TRBJ2-3; d_call: TRBD1; clone_size: NA; v_call: TRBV5-1
cdr3_nt: TGTGCCAGCTCACCCGAAAGACAGGGTAATGGAGAGCAGTTCTTC; cdr3_aa: CASSPERQGNGEQFF; j_call: TRBJ2-1; d_call: TRBD1; clone_size: NA; v_call: TRBV18
cdr3_nt: TGCGCCAGCAGCCAGCGGGAACAAGAGACCCAGTACTTC; cdr3_aa: CASSQREQETQYF; j_call: TRBJ2-5; d_call: TRBD2; clone_size: NA; v_call: TRBV5-1
cdr3_nt: TGCAGTGCTAGTAAGGGGGGGACGCGGGACACTGAAGCTTTCTTT; cdr3_aa: CSASKGGTRDTEAFF; j_call: TRBJ1-1; d_call: NA; clone_size: NA; v_call: TRBV20-1
cdr3_nt: TGCAGCGCTTCCAGGGGGCCCATCGGGGAGCTGTTTTTT; cdr3_aa: CSASRGPIGELFF; j_call: TRBJ2-2; d_call: TRBD1; clone_size: NA; v_call: TRBV29-1
cdr3_nt: TGTGCCAGCAGTGAAGATGGAGGGGCTGGAAACACCATATATTTT; cdr3_aa: CASSEDGGAGNTIYF; j_call: TRBJ1-3; d_call: NA; clone_size: NA; v_call: TRBV25-1
cdr3_nt: TGTGCCAGCAGAAGTTGGTCAGGGAACGGCGGGGAGCTGTTTTTT; cdr3_aa: CASRSWSGNGGELFF; j_call: TRBJ2-2; d_call: NA; clone_size: NA; v_call: TRBV11-2
cdr3_nt: TGTGCCAGCAGTTACTCGATATGGACAGGGGGCGCAGCTTTCTTT; cdr3_aa: CASSYSIWTGGAAFF; j_call: TRBJ1-1; d_call: TRBD1; clone_size: NA; v_call: TRBV6-5
cdr3_nt: TGTGCCAGCAGCCAGGCGGGACTAGCGGGCCAAGAGACCCAGTACTTC; cdr3_aa: CASSQAGLAGQETQYF; j_call: TRBJ2-5; d_call: TRBD2; clone_size: NA; v_call: TRBV4-2
cdr3_nt: TGTGCCAGTAGTGAGTCTGGACAGGGGGTATCACCCCTCCACTTT; cdr3_aa: CASSESGQGVSPLHF; j_call: TRBJ1-6; d_call: TRBD1; clone_size: NA; v_call: TRBV19
cdr3_nt: TGTGCCAGCAGCTTAGCTCCCGGTCAGCCCCAGCATTTT; cdr3_aa: CASSLAPGQPQHF; j_call: TRBJ1-5; d_call: NA; clone_size: NA; v_call: TRBV13
cdr3_nt: TGTGCCAGCAAGACTAGCGGGGGGGCGGGCGATACGCAGTATTTT; cdr3_aa: CASKTSGGAGDTQYF; j_call: TRBJ2-3; d_call: TRBD2; clone_size: NA; v_call: TRBV27
cdr3_nt: TGTGCCAGCAGTGTTCTAGCGGGGGAGTTCGGGACCCAGTACTTC; cdr3_aa: CASSVLAGEFGTQYF; j_call: TRBJ2-5; d_call: TRBD2; clone_size: NA; v_call: TRBV2
cdr3_nt: TGTGCCAGCAGCCAAATGCCAGGGGCTGGAAACACCATATATTTT; cdr3_aa: CASSQMPGAGNTIYF; j_call: TRBJ1-3; d_call: NA; clone_size: NA; v_call: TRBV3-1/TRBV3-2
cdr3_nt: TGCGCCAGCAGCCCAACCAAGACAGAATCGAGCGAGCAGTACTTC; cdr3_aa: CASSPTKTESSEQYF; j_call: TRBJ2-7; d_call: NA; clone_size: once; v_call: TRBV5-1
cdr3_nt: TGCGCCAGCAGTGAGGGTCGCCTAGCGGGGGGGCAGGAGACCCAGTACTTC; cdr3_aa: CASSEGRLAGGQETQYF; j_call: TRBJ2-5; d_call: TRBD2; clone_size: NA; v_call: TRBV10-2
cdr3_nt: TGTGCCATCAGTGAGTGGGACAGATCCCATGGCTACACCTTC; cdr3_aa: CAISEWDRSHGYTF; j_call: TRBJ1-2; d_call: TRBD1; clone_size: once; v_call: TRBV10-3
cdr3_nt: TGTGCCAGCAGCCAAGGGGCTACCCTTCTGCTCCTCTTC; cdr3_aa: CASSQGATLLLLF; j_call: TRBJ2-1; d_call: NA; clone_size: NA; v_call: TRBV3-1/TRBV3-2
cdr3_nt: TGCGCCAGCAGCTTGGATATCAGGGGAGCCGATAATTCACCCCTCCACTTT; cdr3_aa: CASSLDIRGADNSPLHF; j_call: TRBJ1-6; d_call: NA; clone_size: NA; v_call: TRBV5-1
cdr3_nt: TGTGCCACCAGCAGAGGGGTAATACAGGGGGCTGAAGCTTTCTTT; cdr3_aa: CATSRGVIQGAEAFF; j_call: TRBJ1-1; d_call: TRBD1; clone_size: NA; v_call: TRBV15
cdr3_nt: TGTGCCAGCAGTTCAGGGGTTGGCTACACCTTC; cdr3_aa: CASSSGVGYTF; j_call: TRBJ1-2; d_call: NA; clone_size: NA; v_call: TRBV6-6
cdr3_nt: TGTGCCAGCAGTTACCTCAGGAATCAGCCCCAGCATTTT; cdr3_aa: CASSYLRNQPQHF; j_call: TRBJ1-5; d_call: NA; clone_size: NA; v_call: TRBV6-5
cdr3_nt: TGTGCCAGCTCAGCCGGACAGGGGAGCTATGGCTACACCTTC; cdr3_aa: CASSAGQGSYGYTF; j_call: TRBJ1-2; d_call: TRBD1; clone_size: NA; v_call: TRBV18